This TCR beta chain was profiled in a study of Graves' ophthalmopathy and Graves' hyperthyroidism. Study-level information: Hyperthyroidism was classified as stable if no ophthalmopathy occurred within 18 months of follow-up.

The length of the CDR3 is 13 residues. CDR1 and CDR2 (germline): LNHDA, SQIVND (reference sequence). V lost 10 bases and J lost 0, with 10 bases in between. From RNA, the CDR3 regions of TCR beta chains were amplified and sequenced. HTBI primers primed a first-round RT-PCR, and a second-round multiplex PCR followed. TCRdb re-called the multiplex PCR reads with MiXCR, one entry per CDR3 protein. Here the sample spans about 590,000 distinct CDR3 sequences, under 45% being singletons. Exclusion applied to patients with other autoimmune diseases, uncontrolled infections, pregnancy or lactation. Worth noting for this clonotype: Its antigen remains unknown.

Study findings and constraints: Most thyroid clonotypes expanded beyond 0.001 frequency were also found in blood.

The chain combines TRBV19 with TRBJ2-1, with D possibly matching TRBD1 (5 bases). The source of this sequence is an adult man with Graves' hyperthyroidism. The sequenced sample was peripheral blood or thyroid tissue (not recorded which). CDR3 DNA sequence: TGTGCCACTAGACAGTACTCCTACAATGAGCAGTTCTTC. Translated, it gives CATRQYSYNEQFF.